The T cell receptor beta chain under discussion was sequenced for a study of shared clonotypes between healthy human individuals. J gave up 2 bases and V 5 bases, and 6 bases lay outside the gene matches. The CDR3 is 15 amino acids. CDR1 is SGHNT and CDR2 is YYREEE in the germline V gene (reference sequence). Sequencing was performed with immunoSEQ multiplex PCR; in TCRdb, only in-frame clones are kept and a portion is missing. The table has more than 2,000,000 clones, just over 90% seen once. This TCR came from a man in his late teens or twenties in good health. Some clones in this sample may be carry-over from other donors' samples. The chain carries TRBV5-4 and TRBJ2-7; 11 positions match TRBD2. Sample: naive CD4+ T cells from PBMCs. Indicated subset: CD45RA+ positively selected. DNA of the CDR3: TGTGCCAGCAGACCCGGGACTAGCGGAACCTACGAGCAGTACTTC. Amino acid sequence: CASRPGTSGTYEQYF.